The 27 T cell receptor beta chains reported below all come from one sample, sequenced in a study of blood T cell repertoires in COVID-19. The table came from immunoSEQ multiplex PCR; TCRdb's copy has only in-frame clones and leaves some out. The sample shows about 210,000 clones, more than 70% of them seen only once. Sequenced: peripheral blood. The receptor set was obtained from a woman aged 50 to 60 with acute or convalescent COVID-19.

The chain joins TRBV7-2 to TRBJ2-6, with 7 bases matching TRBD1. V trimming: 1 base; J trimming: 2 bases; junction bases outside the gene matches: 2. CDR1 is SGHTA and CDR2 is FQGNSA in the germline V gene. The CDR3 contains 16 residues. The CDR3: CASSLGTGAGANVLTF. CDR3 in DNA: TGTGCCAGCAGCTTAGGAACAGGGGCTGGGGCCAACGTCCTGACTTTC.

V and J are TRBV28 and TRBJ2-5; 8 positions match TRBD1. V shed 6 bases, J shed 4 bases, and the junction held 7 bases outside the gene matches. The CDR3 totals 14 residues. Germline V gene lookup returns CDR1 MDHEN and CDR2 SYDVKM. CDR3 in DNA: TGTGCCAGCAGCTTAACCGGGACAGGAGAGACCCAGTACTTC. Its translation is CASSLTGTGETQYF.

This clone is a singleton in its sample. The V and J genes are TRBV6-5 and TRBJ1-5; 8 positions agree with TRBD1. V was clipped by 6 bases and J by 5 bases; unmatched bases: 9. The CDR3 totals 15 residues. Germline CDR1 reads MNHEY; CDR2 reads SVGAGI. The CDR3 DNA sequence: TGTGCCAGCAGGGGGTGGACAGGGTCGGATCAGCCCCAGCATTTT. Protein product: CASRGWTGSDQPQHF.

The genes are TRBV4-2 and TRBJ2-1, with D perhaps matching TRBD2 (6 bases). The germline V and J ends were trimmed by 4 bases and 0 bases, with 10 bases remaining between them. The CDR3 totals 15 residues. Germline V lookup: CDR1 LGHNA, CDR2 YNFKEQ. The CDR3 bases are TGTGCCAGCAGCCGAGTAGCGGTCTCCTACAATGAGCAGTTCTTC. This sequence encodes CASSRVAVSYNEQFF.

The chain combines TRBV29-1 with TRBJ2-1; 12 bases match TRBD2. This CDR3 contains 13 residues. CDR1 is SQVTM and CDR2 is ANQGSEA in the germline V gene. V shed 4 bases and J 6 bases; nucleotides not matched to a gene: 1. CDR3 in DNA: TGCAGCGTTGGACTAGCGGGAGCCAATGAGCAGTTCTTC. Translation: CSVGLAGANEQFF.

As concerns this clone: Other nucleotide sequences from this sample produce the same CDR3. The chain recombines TRBV16 with TRBJ1-5; 8 bases match TRBD1. The CDR3 spans 15 residues. CDR1 is KGHSY, CDR2 FQNENV, per germline. Losses at the gene ends were 4 bases for V and 2 bases for J; bases not matched to a gene: 4. The CDR3 DNA reads as TGTGCCAGCAGCCCCTCGGGACAGGGCAATCAGCCCCAGCATTTT. Protein product: CASSPSGQGNQPQHF.

This clone came up once. The chain is built from TRBV11-2 and TRBJ2-3; 7 bases agree with TRBD2. Unmatched junction bases numbered 9, after V lost 10 bases and J lost 2 bases. This CDR3 comprises 14 residues. CDR1 SGHAT and CDR2 FQNNGV come from the germline V gene. CDR3 DNA sequence: TGTGCCACCAAGAGACGGGACTACACAGATACGCAGTATTTT. Residues: CATKRRDYTDTQYF.

Of note for this clone: Other nucleotide sequences from this sample produce the same CDR3. The V call is TRBV2, the J call TRBJ2-7, with TRBD1 as a possible D gene (5 bases). CDR3 size: 12 residues. Trimming removed 4 bases at V and 3 bases at J, with 7 bases between. Per germline, CDR1 SNHLY and CDR2 FYNNEI. CDR3 in DNA: TGTGCCAGCAGTGTGCAGGGCTACGAGCAGTACTTC. Its translation: CASSVQGYEQYF. Together with reference TRBV2 and TRBJ2-7, the CDR3 gives the full variable domain: EPEVTQTPSHQVTQMGQEVILRCVPISNHLYFYWYRQILGQKVEFLVSFYNNEISEKSEIFDDQFSVERPDGSNFTLKIRSTKLEDSAMYFCASSVQGYEQYFGPGTRLTVT.

The rearrangement links TRBV29-1 to TRBJ2-1; 7 bases match TRBD2. V lost 7 bases to trimming and J lost 7 bases; unmatched junction nucleotides: 10. This CDR3 is built from 13 residues. Per germline, CDR1 SQVTM and CDR2 ANQGSEA. CDR3 nucleotides: TGCAGCGGCCAGCGGGAAAGGTTAAATGAGCAGTTCTTC. Its protein product is CSGQRERLNEQFF.

The CDR3 DNA sequence: TGTGCCATCAGTGTCGGGGAGGTGGACGAAAAACTGTTTTTT. It encodes CAISVGEVDEKLFF. The rearrangement joins TRBV10-3 to TRBJ1-4, with no clear D. This CDR3 spans 14 amino acids. The germline V gene has CDR1 ENHRY and CDR2 SYGVKD. V was trimmed by 4 bases and J by 8 bases, leaving 14 bases between them.

V and J are TRBV14 and TRBJ2-1, with TRBD1 as a possible D gene (6 bases). The germline V gene encodes CDR1 SGHDN and CDR2 FVKESK. V dropped 3 bases and J dropped 2 bases, with 17 bases sitting between them. The CDR3 runs 17 residues. CDR3 sequence: CASSQTQGRGAYNEQFF. The CDR3 region has the DNA TGTGCCAGCAGCCAGACACAGGGTCGTGGGGCCTACAATGAGCAGTTCTTC.

The chain combines TRBV7-8 with TRBJ1-1; D might be TRBD1 (5 bases). The germline gives CDR1 SGHVS, CDR2 FQNEAQ. Trimming cost V 6 bases and J 1 base, with 9 bases left between them. The CDR3 has 13 residues. The CDR3: CASRLTGNTEAFF. For the CDR3, the DNA is TGTGCCAGCAGGCTTACAGGGAACACTGAAGCTTTCTTT.

The V gene is TRBV7-8, the J gene TRBJ2-1; possible D gene TRBD2, 6 bases. The ends were cut back, 4 bases at V and 2 bases at J, with 24 bases in the middle. Germline V gene data show CDR1 as SGHVS and CDR2 as FQNEAQ. The CDR3 is 19 amino acids. CDR3 nucleotides: TGTGCCAGCAGCTCCTCGGGCAGCGGGTCTTCCCGCGCCTACAATGAGCAGTTCTTC. The encoded protein is CASSSSGSGSSRAYNEQFF.

This chain joins TRBV9 and TRBJ1-2; 9 nucleotides match TRBD1. J gave up 7 bases and V 4 bases, and 11 bases lay outside the gene matches. The CDR3 sequence is 15 residues long. Germline V gives CDR1 SGDLS, CDR2 YYNGEE. In nucleotides, the CDR3 is TGTGCCAGCAGCTCCCGGACAGGGGCGAAAAGTGGCTACACCTTC. The encoded protein is CASSSRTGAKSGYTF.

The genes are TRBV5-4 and TRBJ1-6; 9 bases are a match to TRBD1. Germline V gene lookup returns CDR1 SGHNT and CDR2 YYREEE (reference sequence). After removal of 3 bases from V and 8 bases from J, the junction contained 9 bases not matched to a gene. The CDR3 has 16 residues. CDR3 nucleotides: TGTGCCAGCAGCTGGGGACAGGGTTTAGGGGATTCACCCCTCCACTTT. Protein sequence: CASSWGQGLGDSPLHF.

The chain joins TRBV29-1 to TRBJ1-6, with D perhaps matching TRBD1 (5 bases). The V end lost 5 bases, the J end lost 10 bases, and 12 bases lay between the germline ends. CDR1 and CDR2 from the germline V gene are SQVTM and ANQGSEA. The CDR3 runs 12 residues. CDR3 region: CSVRAGNSPLHF. DNA for the CDR3: TGCAGCGTTCGGGCAGGGAACTCACCCCTCCACTTT.

The V and J genes are TRBV12-3 or TRBV12-4 and TRBJ2-2; 11 nucleotides align to TRBD2. The CDR3 is made up of 13 amino acids. V was pared by 10 bases and J by 6 bases, with 4 bases of the junction left unmatched. The CDR3 protein is CAIAGGSSGELFF. For the CDR3, the DNA is TGTGCCATAGCGGGAGGGTCGTCCGGGGAGCTGTTTTTT.

The V gene is TRBV11-1, the J gene TRBJ2-3; TRBD2 agrees at 9 bases. CDR1 and CDR2 (germline): SGHAT, FQDESV (reference sequence). Unmatched junction bases numbered 1, after V lost 0 bases and J lost 0 bases. The length of the CDR3 is 16 residues. CDR3 bases: TGTGCCAGCAGCTTAGCTAGCGGGGGAAGCACAGATACGCAGTATTTT. Encoded protein: CASSLASGGSTDTQYF.

The chain links TRBV28 to TRBJ2-1; TRBD1 agrees at 7 bases. V gave up 6 bases and J gave up 2 bases; unmatched junction bases: 7. This CDR3 has 15 amino acids. In germline, CDR1 is MDHEN, CDR2 SYDVKM. The CDR3 loop reads CASSNPGTAYNEQFF. The CDR3 coding sequence is TGTGCCAGCAGCAATCCCGGGACAGCCTACAATGAGCAGTTCTTC.

This clone was observed a handful of times. The rearrangement joins TRBV6-5 to TRBJ2-5; no firm D call. Trimming left V 5 bases short and J 5 bases short, with 18 bases between. The germline CDR1 and CDR2 sequences are MNHEY and SVGAGI. The CDR3 sequence is 15 residues long. This chain's CDR3 is CASSPRPRSLETQYF. CDR3 in DNA: TGTGCCAGCAGTCCTCGACCCCGGAGTTTGGAGACCCAGTACTTC.

The rearrangement links TRBV19 to TRBJ2-4, with 10 bases fitting TRBD1. Germline CDR1 and CDR2: LNHDA and SQIVND (reference sequence). The CDR3 spans 15 residues. After removal of 6 bases from V and 0 bases from J, the junction contained 2 bases not matched to a gene. CDR3 protein: CASSGTGVAKNIQYF. Written as DNA, the CDR3 is TGTGCCAGTAGCGGGACAGGGGTAGCCAAAAACATTCAGTACTTC.

The genes are TRBV3-1 (or the pseudogene TRBV3-2) and TRBJ2-7; 10 bases match TRBD1. The germline V gene has CDR1 LGHDT and CDR2 YNNKEL (reference sequence). The CDR3 is made up of 17 amino acids. V lost 4 bases and J lost 1; bases outside the gene matches: 10. Written as DNA, the CDR3 is TGTGCCAGCAGCCCAACAGACAGGGGGCGCTGGTCCTACGAGCAGTACTTC. Amino acids: CASSPTDRGRWSYEQYF.

The chain employs TRBV5-3 and TRBJ2-7, with D uncertain. TRBV5-3 is noted as an ORF with a role that remains uncertain. The CDR3 runs 11 residues. V was trimmed by 5 bases and J by 4 bases, leaving 7 bases between them. CDR3 sequence (DNA): TGTGCCAGAAGTCCCCTATACGAGCAGTACTTC. As protein: CARSPLYEQYF.

This clone was observed a single time. J is TRBJ2-1 and V is TRBV5-1; possible D gene TRBD2, 6 bases. The CDR3 extends over 15 amino acids. Trimming stripped 0 bases from V and 3 bases from J, with 10 bases between. In germline, CDR1 is SGHRS, CDR2 YFSETQ. CDR3 in amino acids: CASSLGGLGYNEQFF. In DNA, the CDR3 is TGCGCCAGCAGCTTGGGGGGACTCGGCTACAATGAGCAGTTCTTC.

The rearrangement uses TRBV7-2 and TRBJ1-2, with 12 bases fitting TRBD1. The germline gives CDR1 SGHTA, CDR2 FQGNSA. The V gene end was trimmed by 0 bases and the J gene end by 4 bases; junction bases not matched to a gene: 6. This CDR3 has 17 residues. CDR3 in amino acids: CASSLASTGQGAYGYTF. The CDR3 bases are TGTGCCAGCAGCTTAGCGAGTACGGGACAGGGGGCCTATGGCTACACCTTC. The full variable domain, completed using reference TRBV7-2 and TRBJ1-2, is GAGVSQSPSNKVTEKGKDVELRCDPISGHTALYWYRQSLGQGLEFLIYFQGNSAPDKSGLPSDRFSAERTGGSVSTLTIQRTQQEDSAVYLCASSLASTGQGAYGYTFGSGTRLTVV.

This chain connects TRBV7-9 to TRBJ1-2, with 8 bases that match TRBD1. Germline CDR1 reads SEHNR; CDR2 reads FQNEAQ (reference sequence). V shed 5 bases, J shed 0 bases, and the junction held 8 bases outside the gene matches. The CDR3 spans 16 residues. CDR3 amino acids: CASSPGGASTNYGYTF. The CDR3 DNA reads as TGTGCCAGCAGCCCAGGGGGCGCCTCCACTAACTATGGCTACACCTTC.

The gene calls are TRBV30 and TRBJ2-4; 8 bases line up with TRBD2. Germline lookup yields CDR1 GTSNPN and CDR2 SVGIG (reference sequence). Trimming took 7 bases from V and 5 from J; bases not matched to a gene: 10. The CDR3 sequence is 14 residues long. The DNA of the CDR3 is TGTGCCTTGACCTTAGCGGGGCCACAAAACATTCAGTACTTC. Its protein is CALTLAGPQNIQYF.